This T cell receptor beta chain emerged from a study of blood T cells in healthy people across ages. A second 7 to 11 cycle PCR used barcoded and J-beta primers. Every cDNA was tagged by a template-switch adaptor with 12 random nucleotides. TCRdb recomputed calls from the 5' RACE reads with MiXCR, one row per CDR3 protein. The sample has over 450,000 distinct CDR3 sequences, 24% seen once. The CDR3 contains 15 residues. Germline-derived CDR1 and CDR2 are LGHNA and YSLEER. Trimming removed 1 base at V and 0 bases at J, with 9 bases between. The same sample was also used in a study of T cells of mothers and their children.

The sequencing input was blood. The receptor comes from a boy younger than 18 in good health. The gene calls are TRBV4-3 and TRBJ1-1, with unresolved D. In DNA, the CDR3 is TGCGCCAGCAGCCAAGGGGAGTATATGAACACTGAAGCTTTCTTT. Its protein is CASSQGEYMNTEAFF.